This T cell receptor (beta chain) was identified in a study of blood T cell repertoires in COVID-19. Looking at the study overall: Recovered Cohort 3 donors showed two negative PCRs, clearance, or symptom resolution.

In the original analysis: Estimates of nucleated cell counts were drawn from the amplification of reference gene primers. Sequencing was performed with immunoSEQ multiplex PCR; in TCRdb, only in-frame clones are kept and a portion is missing. V and J calls and clone size are given by that table; D and trimming were obtained from the DNA. The profile covers approximately 200,000 clones, with about nine tenths appearing a single time and 7% to 8.5% taken by the ten largest. V lost 0 bases and J lost 0, with 9 bases in between. Germline CDR1 and CDR2: SGHRS and YFSETQ. The CDR3 length is 15 residues. Sequenced input: PBMCs or T cells enriched from blood (not recorded which). V is TRBV5-1 and J is TRBJ1-1, with D tentatively TRBD1 (5 bases). The sequence came from a man aged 30-40 years in a cohort exposed to, infected with or recovered from COVID-19 (not recorded which). In DNA form, the CDR3 reads TGCGCCAGCAGCTTGGACAGGACCCTGAACACTGAAGCTTTCTTT. Protein: CASSLDRTLNTEAFF.